One and the same sample provided the 22 T cell receptor beta chains below, sequenced in a study of shared clonotypes between healthy human individuals. The naive CD8 population came from CD45RO-negative cells selected for CCR7, without terminally differentiated effector memory CD45RA+ cells. Clones were sequenced by immunoSEQ multiplex PCR, and TCRdb holds only the in-frame ones, with some missing. The sample carries about 2 million clones, about 95% recorded once. The sequenced sample was naive CD8+ T cells sorted from blood. The receptors originated from a man between 18 and 35 years old in good health.

This sequence joins TRBV6-6 and TRBJ1-2, with TRBD1 matching 9 bases. The germline CDR1 and CDR2 sequences are MNHNY and SVGAGI (reference sequence). This CDR3 is 14 amino acids long. V was clipped by 2 bases and J by 8 bases; unmatched bases: 6. The CDR3 bases are TGTGCCAGCAGTTACAGGGACAGGGACTGGGGCTACACCTTC. It codes for CASSYRDRDWGYTF.

With regard to this clone: Without the conserved terminal phenylalanine or tryptophan, this CDR3 likely stems from a read error. No DNA is shown, since the ends of the CDR3 on it are uncertain; the CDR3 is the one TCRdb lists. The chain has TRBV11-3 and TRBJ1-2; the table's D call of TRBD1 was not tested on the DNA. CDR1 is SGHNT, CDR2 YENEEA, per germline. The CDR3 spans 14 amino acids, including both terminal residues. The CDR3 region is CASSPKSRDRDPVL.

The chain recombines TRBV2 with TRBJ2-2; 7 positions agree with TRBD2. CDR3 length: 16 amino acids. Per the germline V gene, CDR1 is SNHLY and CDR2 is FYNNEI. V lost 3 bases, J lost 4 bases, and 8 bases stayed unmatched. The chain's CDR3 is CASSENSGLSTGELFF. The CDR3 DNA sequence: TGTGCCAGCAGTGAGAATAGCGGGCTTTCCACCGGGGAGCTGTTTTTT.

This clone was found a few times. This rearrangement joins TRBV6-6 to TRBJ1-1; the D is unclear. With 5 bases removed from V and 4 bases from J, the gap between germline ends came to 14 bases. The germline CDR1 and CDR2 sequences are MNHNY and SVGAGI (reference sequence). CDR3 length: 14 amino acids. The CDR3 loop reads CASSQDLQGTEAFF. The CDR3 DNA reads TGTGCCAGCAGTCAGGACCTCCAAGGCACTGAAGCTTTCTTT.

The chain uses TRBV5-4 and TRBJ1-1, with TRBD1 as a possible D gene (6 bases). Germline-derived CDR1 and CDR2 are SGHNT and YYREEE (reference sequence). The CDR3 consists of 13 residues. Between the trimmed V and J ends, which lost 4 bases and 1 base, there was a span of 8 bases. The CDR3 coding sequence is TGTGCCAGCAGCCCACAGGGGAACACTGAAGCTTTCTTT. Residues: CASSPQGNTEAFF.

As regards this clone: Compared with germline, one end of the junction differs, possibly owing to a read error. The rearrangement uses TRBV27 and TRBJ2-2; tentatively, D is TRBD2 (5 bases). This CDR3 contains 15 residues. Germline CDR1 is MNHEY and CDR2 is SMNVEV (reference sequence). The DNA for the CDR3 is TGCCACACCTCCCCTCCAGGACTCGGCACCGGGGAGCTGTTTTTT. Translated, it gives CHTSPPGLGTGELFF.

The chain links TRBV10-1 to TRBJ2-1; 13 positions match TRBD2. Germline V gene lookup returns CDR1 WNHNN and CDR2 SYGVQD (reference sequence). Trimming removed 5 bases from V and 10 bases from J; junction bases left unmatched: 2. CDR3 length equals 13 residues. CDR3 in amino acids: CASSPLAGGEQFF. DNA of the CDR3: TGCGCCAGCAGTCCACTAGCGGGAGGGGAGCAGTTCTTC.

The chain uses TRBV27 and TRBJ2-7; 7 bases are a match to TRBD1. The CDR3 extends over 15 amino acids. V shed 5 bases and J 0 bases; nucleotides not matched to a gene: 7. Germline V lookup: CDR1 MNHEY, CDR2 SMNVEV (reference sequence). CDR3: CASSLTGAPSYEQYF. The CDR3 nucleotides read TGTGCCAGCAGTCTCACAGGGGCCCCCTCCTACGAGCAGTACTTC.

The chain is built from TRBV9 and TRBJ2-2, with D uncertain. V dropped 1 base and J dropped 3 bases, with 7 bases sitting between them. Per the germline V gene, CDR1 is SGDLS and CDR2 is YYNGEE. The CDR3 totals 14 residues. The CDR3 region is CASSVYHYTGELFF. CDR3 bases: TGTGCCAGCAGCGTATATCACTACACCGGGGAGCTGTTTTTT.

The CDR3 here is CASSSRTGGGNEQFF. CDR3 nucleotide sequence: TGCGCCAGCAGCTCCCGGACAGGGGGAGGGAATGAGCAGTTCTTC. The chain combines TRBV5-1 with TRBJ2-1, with 10 bases lining up with TRBD1. The CDR3 covers 15 residues. V was pared by 3 bases and J by 7 bases, with 7 bases of the junction left unmatched. CDR1 SGHRS and CDR2 YFSETQ come from the germline V gene.

This rearrangement joins TRBV7-2 to TRBJ1-5; D is unclear. The CDR3 extends over 16 amino acids. Per the germline V gene, CDR1 is SGHTA and CDR2 is FQGNSA. V was trimmed by 1 base and J by 1 base, leaving 11 bases between them. The CDR3 nucleotides are TGTGCCAGCAGCTTAGGCTGGGCAGTAAGCAATCAGCCCCAGCATTTT. Amino acids: CASSLGWAVSNQPQHF. The variable domain in full, completed from reference TRBV7-2 and TRBJ1-5, reads GAGVSQSPSNKVTEKGKDVELRCDPISGHTALYWYRQSLGQGLEFLIYFQGNSAPDKSGLPSDRFSAERTGGSVSTLTIQRTQQEDSAVYLCASSLGWAVSNQPQHFGDGTRLSIL.

V is TRBV15 and J is TRBJ1-5; possibly TRBD1 for D (6 bases). V was cut by 4 bases and J by 4 bases, with 8 bases left in between. This CDR3 is built from 13 residues. Germline lookup yields CDR1 LNHNV and CDR2 YYDKDF (reference sequence). Here the CDR3 reads CATSKGGNQPQHF. DNA for the CDR3: TGTGCCACCAGCAAGGGGGGAAATCAGCCCCAGCATTTT.

The chain couples TRBV11-2 to TRBJ2-1, with 7 bases lining up with TRBD1. There are 15 residues in the CDR3. With V trimmed by 6 bases and J by 5 bases, 10 bases remained unmatched. Germline V gene lookup returns CDR1 SGHAT and CDR2 FQNNGV. CDR3 sequence reads: CASRLSGTADNEQFF. The DNA of the CDR3 is TGTGCCAGCAGGTTATCCGGGACAGCGGACAATGAGCAGTTCTTC.

The genes are TRBV28 and TRBJ2-7; 9 positions match TRBD1. Germline-derived CDR1 and CDR2 are MDHEN and SYDVKM. The CDR3 consists of 17 residues. The trim removed 8 bases at V and 5 bases at J, leaving 19 bases unmatched. The CDR3 is CASEKIKWDRDAHEQYF. The CDR3 DNA is TGTGCCAGCGAGAAGATAAAGTGGGACAGGGATGCGCACGAGCAGTACTTC.

This clone was seen only once. This chain connects TRBV5-5 to TRBJ1-4; D not resolved. The CDR3 is made up of 15 amino acids. The germline CDR1 and CDR2 sequences are SGHKS and YYEKEE (reference sequence). V lost 4 bases to trimming and J lost 3 bases, with 13 bases between them. The CDR3 DNA is TGTGCCAGCAGCCTGTGGGGTAGTGCTAATGAAAAACTGTTTTTT. It is translated as CASSLWGSANEKLFF.

On this clone itself: Germline and junction disagree at one end, which may indicate a read error. V usage is TRBV6-5 and J usage is TRBJ2-7, with 7 bases identical to TRBD2. CDR1 is MNHEY and CDR2 is SVGAGI in the germline V gene. The CDR3 is 8 residues long. The CDR3 nucleotides read TGTGCCAGCAGTGCGGGAGTCTTC. Translating it yields CASSAGVF.

This chain joins TRBV5-4 and TRBJ2-6, with TRBD1 identical over 7 bases. Germline V lookup: CDR1 SGHNT, CDR2 YYREEE (reference sequence). V was pared by 2 bases and J by 0 bases, with 5 bases of the junction left unmatched. The CDR3 loop spans 17 amino acids. The CDR3 sequence: CASSLPGQYSGANVLTF. As DNA, the CDR3 is TGTGCCAGCAGCTTACCGGGACAGTACTCTGGGGCCAACGTCCTGACTTTC.

As regards this clone: This could be a read error, since a much larger clone is one nucleotide away. V gene TRBV5-8 combines with J gene TRBJ2-7; 10 bases line up with TRBD1. The germline V gene encodes CDR1 SGHTS and CDR2 YDEGEE. V shed 5 bases and J 3 bases; nucleotides not matched to a gene: 5. This CDR3 has 14 residues. CDR3 coding DNA: TGTGCCAGCAGTCCCGGGACAGGGGACTACGAGCAGTACTTC. Encoded protein: CASSPGTGDYEQYF. The variable domain in full, completed from reference TRBV5-8 and TRBJ2-7, reads EAGVTQSPTHLIKTRGQQATLRCSPISGHTSVYWYQQALGLGLQFLLWYDEGEERNRGNFPPRFSGRQFPNYSSELNVNALELEDSALYLCASSPGTGDYEQYFGPGTRLTVT.

Turning to this clone: Since no conserved phenylalanine or tryptophan closes the CDR3, a read error is the likely cause. The chain combines TRBV2 with TRBJ1-2; D is ambiguous. The CDR3 contains 16 residues. CDR1 is SNHLY, CDR2 FYNNEI, per germline. Trimming took 1 base from V and 6 from J, leaving 18 bases between them. The CDR3 nucleotides are TGTGCCAGCAGTGAAGATAGGGCAGGTGGACGTCATGGCTACACCTCC. It specifies CASSEDRAGGRHGYTS.

The gene calls are TRBV30 and TRBJ2-7; D gene uncertain. CDR3 length: 15 amino acids. Germline-derived CDR1 and CDR2 are GTSNPN and SVGIG (reference sequence). V was cut by 0 bases and J by 3 bases, with 15 bases left in between. The CDR3 region has the DNA TGTGCCTGGAGTGTACTGGCAGGTAAAGGCTACGAGCAGTACTTC. It codes for CAWSVLAGKGYEQYF.

The rearrangement uses TRBV7-8 and TRBJ2-7; D possibly matches TRBD1 or TRBD2 (5 bases each). Germline V gene lookup returns CDR1 SGHVS and CDR2 FQNEAQ. The CDR3 covers 14 residues. The V gene lost 3 bases and the J gene lost 0 bases, with 9 bases spanning the gap. Written as DNA, the CDR3 is TGTGCCAGCAGCTTTAGAGGGGCCTCCTACGAGCAGTACTTC. This codes for CASSFRGASYEQYF.

The gene calls are TRBV30 and TRBJ2-7, with D maybe TRBD1 (5 bases). This CDR3 contains 12 residues. Germline CDR1 and CDR2: GTSNPN and SVGIG (reference sequence). V lost 3 bases and J 2 bases, leaving 8 bases between the germline ends. CDR3 in amino acids: CAWRGVTYEQYF. The CDR3 nucleotides are TGTGCCTGGAGAGGGGTTACCTACGAGCAGTACTTC.